The 27 T cell receptor beta chains in this list originate from one sample, sequenced in a study of response to subunit inactivated influenza vaccine. TCRdb reanalysed the RT-PCR reads using MiXCR and keeps one entry per CDR3 protein. The sample includes about 570,000 distinct CDR3 sequences, about 11% of them seen just once. The same data also went into a second study, on T cells expressing NK-cell markers. That investigation notes: UMI-tagged 5'RACE template switching yielded the TCR beta cDNA.

The material sequenced was PBMCs from blood, taken on the day of vaccination. Receptors were obtained from a man aged 45-65 years who received an inactivated influenza vaccine.

The chain combines TRBV7-9 with TRBJ1-2; 7 bases are shared with TRBD1. The CDR3 spans 16 residues. Trimming cost V 1 base and J 2 bases; bases outside gene matches: 7. CDR1 and CDR2 from the germline V gene are SEHNR and FQNEAQ (reference sequence). Here the CDR3 DNA reads TGTGCCAGCAGCTTAGACCAGGGGGGACCCAACTATGGCTACACCTTC. Translating it yields CASSLDQGGPNYGYTF.

This clonotype was observed many times. The rearrangement links TRBV30 to TRBJ2-1; 11 bases map to TRBD2. Per germline, CDR1 GTSNPN and CDR2 SVGIG (reference sequence). With V trimmed by 4 bases and J by 0 bases, 5 bases remained unmatched. This CDR3 contains 16 residues. CDR3 nucleotides: TGTGCCTGGAAGGGACTAGCGGCGAGCTCCTACAATGAGCAGTTCTTC. Translating gives CAWKGLAASSYNEQFF.

The chain has TRBV2 and TRBJ2-1, with D possibly TRBD2 on 7 matching bases. Trimming removed 6 bases at V and 4 bases at J, with 13 bases between. CDR3 size: 14 residues. Germline V gene lookup returns CDR1 SNHLY and CDR2 FYNNEI. CDR3 bases: TGTGCCAGCAGATCGGGGGGCCTATACAATGAGCAGTTCTTC. Translating gives CASRSGGLYNEQFF. The whole variable domain, remainder taken from reference TRBV2 and TRBJ2-1, is EPEVTQTPSHQVTQMGQEVILRCVPISNHLYFYWYRQILGQKVEFLVSFYNNEISEKSEIFDDQFSVERPDGSNFTLKIRSTKLEDSAMYFCASRSGGLYNEQFFGPGTRLTVL.

This clonotype has more than one count but fewer than ten. This chain joins TRBV15 and TRBJ2-2, with D perhaps TRBD1 or TRBD2 (5 bases each). Trimming stripped 3 bases from V and 4 bases from J, with 15 bases between. In germline, CDR1 is LNHNV, CDR2 YYDKDF (reference sequence). CDR3 length equals 16 residues. CDR3 bases: TGTGCCACCAGCAGGGGATGGGGACGCGGCACCGGGGAGCTGTTTTTT. Its translation is CATSRGWGRGTGELFF.

This clonotype was found a few times. The CDR3 is CSVGQGKFYEQYF. The CDR3 bases are TGCAGCGTGGGGCAGGGGAAGTTCTACGAGCAGTACTTC. The chain combines TRBV29-1 with TRBJ2-7, with a weak D call TRBD1 (6 bases). Trimming took 6 bases from V and 3 from J, leaving 15 bases between them. This CDR3 comprises 13 residues. Germline V gene data show CDR1 as SQVTM and CDR2 as ANQGSEA.

The genes are TRBV5-6 and TRBJ1-3; D is possibly TRBD1 (5 bases). Trimming cost V 7 bases and J 0 bases, with 8 bases left between them. This CDR3 region has 13 residues. CDR1 and CDR2 from the germline V gene are SGHDT and YYEEEE. CDR3 amino acids: CASHRISGNTIYF. Written as DNA, the CDR3 is TGTGCCAGCCACAGGATCTCTGGAAACACCATATATTTT. The whole variable domain, filled in from reference TRBV5-6 and TRBJ1-3, reads DAGVTQSPTHLIKTRGQQVTLRCSPKSGHDTVSWYQQALGQGPQFIFQYYEEEERQRGNFPDRFSGHQFPNYSSELNVNALLLGDSALYLCASHRISGNTIYFGEGSWLTVV.

The gene calls are TRBV7-3 and TRBJ2-3; D gene uncertain. V dropped 5 bases and J dropped 4 bases, with 10 bases sitting between them. This CDR3 has 13 residues. Per the germline V gene, CDR1 is SGHTA and CDR2 is FQGTGA. The CDR3 region has the DNA TGTGCCAGCAGCCTTTCGAAATCAGATACGCAGTATTTT. It translates to CASSLSKSDTQYF. Looking up the rest from reference TRBV7-3 and TRBJ2-3 gives the full variable domain: GAGVSQTPSNKVTEKGKYVELRCDPISGHTALYWYRQSLGQGPEFLIYFQGTGAADDSGLPNDRFFAVRPEGSVSTLKIQRTERGDSAVYLCASSLSKSDTQYFGPGTRLTVL.

The rearrangement joins TRBV4-3 to TRBJ1-6; TRBD1 aligns across 9 bases. Germline V CDR1 and CDR2: LGHNA, YSLEER. The V and J ends lost 0 bases and 7 bases, in that order; junction bases with no gene match: 4. The CDR3 loop spans 16 amino acids. The CDR3 DNA is TGCGCCAGCAGCCAAGAACTTGGACAGGGGAATTCACCCCTCCACTTT. Translated, it gives CASSQELGQGNSPLHF.

This clonotype was recorded many times. V is TRBV3-1 and J is TRBJ2-7, with TRBD2 as a possible D gene (6 bases). V was pared by 5 bases and J by 6 bases, with 14 bases between. Germline values: CDR1 LGHDT, CDR2 YNNKEL (reference sequence). CDR3 length: 13 amino acids. CDR3 sequence (DNA): TGTGCCAGCAGCTACGGGACTTCGGGCGAGCAGTACTTC. This sequence encodes CASSYGTSGEQYF.

This chain links TRBV28 with TRBJ2-4, with TRBD2 identical over 12 bases. The CDR3 has 19 residues. The ends lost 4 bases at V and 2 bases at J; junction bases unmatched: 12. Germline V CDR1 and CDR2: MDHEN, SYDVKM. CDR3 DNA: TGTGCCAGCAGTTCGCTCTACCGACTAGCGGGAGCACCCAAAAACATTCAGTACTTC. Protein sequence: CASSSLYRLAGAPKNIQYF.

V is TRBV29-1 and J is TRBJ2-5; 8 bases map to TRBD2. The CDR3 covers 14 residues. The trim removed 6 bases at V and 3 bases at J, leaving 9 bases unmatched. The germline CDR1 and CDR2 sequences are SQVTM and ANQGSEA. DNA for the CDR3: TGCAGCGTCCCACCCGGGACTAGAAAAGAGACCCAGTACTTC. Its translation: CSVPPGTRKETQYF.

This clonotype was recorded many times. The chain has TRBV12-5 and TRBJ1-1; 12 bases fit TRBD1. Per the germline V gene, CDR1 is LGHNT and CDR2 is FRNRAP. V shed 6 bases, J shed 8 bases, and the junction held 10 bases outside the gene matches. This CDR3 spans 15 amino acids. This CDR3 is CASGSGQGAEFEAFF. The CDR3 nucleotides are TGTGCTAGTGGATCGGGACAGGGGGCTGAGTTCGAAGCTTTCTTT.

This clonotype was seen repeatedly, ten times or more. This chain links TRBV24-1 with TRBJ2-1, with D possibly matching TRBD2 (5 bases). V dropped 0 bases and J dropped 2 bases, with 10 bases sitting between them. The CDR3 extends over 16 amino acids. Germline V gene data show CDR1 as KGHDR and CDR2 as SFDVKD. The chain's CDR3 is CATSDLGAGPYNEQFF. The CDR3 DNA is TGTGCCACCAGTGATTTGGGCGCGGGCCCCTACAATGAGCAGTTCTTC.

This clonotype was seen repeatedly, ten times or more. The chain carries TRBV12-3 or TRBV12-4 and TRBJ2-2; D is undetermined. This CDR3 contains 14 residues. Trimming shortened V by 1 base and J by 4 bases, and 7 bases separated the two germline ends. For the CDR3, the DNA is TGTGCCAGCAGTTTAGATGGCGTCACCGGGGAGCTGTTTTTT. It specifies CASSLDGVTGELFF.

The table lists this clonotype with many counts. This chain links TRBV12-3 or TRBV12-4 with TRBJ2-2; no reliable D call. Trimming removed 8 bases at V and 1 base at J, with 2 bases between. This CDR3 is built from 11 residues. CDR3 sequence (DNA): TGTGCCAGCGGGAACACCGGGGAGCTGTTTTTT. This translates into CASGNTGELFF.

In this sample, this clonotype turned up many times. The chain has TRBV12-3 or TRBV12-4 and TRBJ2-3; D is undetermined. V was shortened by 5 bases and J by 0 bases, with 27 bases between the two germline ends. The CDR3 runs to 20 residues. CDR3 sequence reads: CASSPRRRFVQGRSTDTQYF. The DNA for the CDR3 is TGTGCCAGCAGTCCCCGAAGACGGTTCGTTCAAGGAAGGAGCACAGATACGCAGTATTTT.

The CDR3 loop is CASSMETGGSADTQYF. CDR3 bases: TGCGCCAGCAGCATGGAGACAGGGGGCTCCGCAGATACGCAGTATTTT. V and J are TRBV5-1 and TRBJ2-3; TRBD1 aligns across 10 bases. Per germline, CDR1 SGHRS and CDR2 YFSETQ. V was pared by 4 bases and J by 4 bases, with 9 bases of the junction left unmatched. There are 16 residues in the CDR3.

V usage is TRBV27 and J usage is TRBJ2-1; D might be TRBD1 or TRBD2, each matching 6 bases. CDR1 is MNHEY and CDR2 is SMNVEV in the germline V gene (reference sequence). The CDR3 spans 15 residues. V lost 5 bases and J 2 bases, leaving 13 bases between the germline ends. The CDR3 coding sequence is TGTGCCAGCAGTCGTGGGGGGCCCCCCTACAATGAGCAGTTCTTC. Protein: CASSRGGPPYNEQFF.

The chain carries TRBV5-6 and TRBJ2-7, with unresolved D. V was cut by 0 bases and J by 9 bases, with 7 bases left in between. CDR3 size: 11 residues. Germline V CDR1 and CDR2: SGHDT, YYEEEE. CDR3 sequence: CASSLGTGQYF. CDR3 coding DNA: TGTGCCAGCAGCTTGGGTACCGGGCAGTACTTC. Full variable domain (remainder filled in from reference TRBV5-6 and TRBJ2-7): DAGVTQSPTHLIKTRGQQVTLRCSPKSGHDTVSWYQQALGQGPQFIFQYYEEEERQRGNFPDRFSGHQFPNYSSELNVNALLLGDSALYLCASSLGTGQYFGPGTRLTVT.

The rearrangement uses TRBV10-3 and TRBJ1-2; 9 bases map to TRBD1. Germline values: CDR1 ENHRY, CDR2 SYGVKD. The CDR3 has 13 amino acids. The ends lost 8 bases at V and 5 bases at J; junction bases unmatched: 6. The CDR3: CAIEDRGKYGYTF. As DNA, the CDR3 is TGTGCCATCGAGGACAGGGGAAAATATGGCTACACCTTC.

This clonotype showed up just a few times. The chain carries TRBV7-9 and TRBJ2-3; 8 positions match TRBD1. V trimming: 2 bases; J trimming: 1 base; junction bases outside the gene matches: 2. CDR3 size: 15 residues. Germline values: CDR1 SEHNR, CDR2 FQNEAQ (reference sequence). The CDR3 DNA reads as TGTGCCAGCAGCTTAATACAGGGGGGCACAGATACGCAGTATTTT. This translates into CASSLIQGGTDTQYF.

J is TRBJ2-2 and V is TRBV5-6, with 12 bases that match TRBD2. The CDR3 contains 17 residues. V lost 7 bases and J lost 3; bases outside the gene matches: 10. Germline values: CDR1 SGHDT, CDR2 YYEEEE. This CDR3 reads CASRRASGGVDTGELFF. CDR3 coding DNA: TGTGCCAGCCGGAGGGCTAGCGGGGGGGTCGACACCGGGGAGCTGTTTTTT.

This rearrangement joins TRBV4-2 to TRBJ1-2, with no clear D. The CDR3 consists of 15 residues. Germline lookup yields CDR1 LGHNA and CDR2 YNFKEQ. Trimming shortened V by 0 bases and J by 2 bases, and 10 bases separated the two germline ends. In DNA form, the CDR3 reads TGTGCCAGCAGCCAAGAGGCAGGAAGAAACTATGGCTACACCTTC. It specifies CASSQEAGRNYGYTF.

J is TRBJ1-1 and V is TRBV6-1; TRBD1 aligns across 7 bases. The V and J ends lost 8 bases and 4 bases, in that order; junction bases with no gene match: 10. Germline V gives CDR1 MNHNS, CDR2 SASEGT. The CDR3 consists of 14 residues. The CDR3 coding sequence is TGTGCCAGCCAACGCCTCTCAGGGGGCACTGAAGCTTTCTTT. Residues: CASQRLSGGTEAFF.

This clonotype was seen a handful of times. V and J are TRBV15 and TRBJ1-4, with D unresolved. Germline values: CDR1 LNHNV, CDR2 YYDKDF (reference sequence). Trimming took off 4 bases at V and 8 bases at J, with 17 bases between the two ends. The CDR3 length is 15 residues. The CDR3 DNA reads TGTGCCACCAGCATACCTCCCGGGTTGGGAGAAAAACTGTTTTTT. Protein: CATSIPPGLGEKLFF.

The gene calls are TRBV4-2 and TRBJ2-1; D may be TRBD1 or TRBD2 (5 bases each). Germline CDR1 reads LGHNA; CDR2 reads YNFKEQ. Trimming removed 4 bases at V and 2 bases at J, with 15 bases between. The CDR3 runs 16 residues. CDR3 amino acids: CASSPELPGPYNEQFF. For the CDR3, the DNA is TGTGCCAGCAGCCCGGAACTGCCGGGGCCCTACAATGAGCAGTTCTTC.

This clonotype was seen at least ten times. This chain joins TRBV3-1 and TRBJ2-7; possibly TRBD1 for D (5 bases). V was shortened by 5 bases and J by 2 bases, with 7 bases between the two germline ends. The V gene's germline CDR1 is LGHDT and CDR2 YNNKEL (reference sequence). The CDR3 has 12 amino acids. The CDR3 DNA sequence: TGTGCCAGCAGCGACAGTCCCTACGAGCAGTACTTC. It specifies CASSDSPYEQYF.